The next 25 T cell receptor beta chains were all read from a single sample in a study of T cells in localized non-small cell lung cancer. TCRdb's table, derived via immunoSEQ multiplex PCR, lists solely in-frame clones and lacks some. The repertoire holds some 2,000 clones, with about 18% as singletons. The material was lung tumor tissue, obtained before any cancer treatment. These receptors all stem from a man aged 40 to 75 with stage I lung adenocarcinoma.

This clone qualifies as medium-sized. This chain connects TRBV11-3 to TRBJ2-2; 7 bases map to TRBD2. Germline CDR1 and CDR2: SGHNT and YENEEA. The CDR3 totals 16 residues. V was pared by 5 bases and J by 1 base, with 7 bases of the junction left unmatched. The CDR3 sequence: CASSPRKRENTGELFF. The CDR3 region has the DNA TGTGCCAGCAGCCCACGAAAGCGGGAGAACACCGGGGAGCTGTTTTTT. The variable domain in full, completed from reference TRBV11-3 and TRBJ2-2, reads EAGVVQSPRYKIIEKKQPVAFWCNPISGHNTLYWYLQNLGQGPELLIRYENEEAVDDSQLPKDRFSAERLKGVDSTLKIQPAELGDSAVYLCASSPRKRENTGELFFGEGSRLTVL.

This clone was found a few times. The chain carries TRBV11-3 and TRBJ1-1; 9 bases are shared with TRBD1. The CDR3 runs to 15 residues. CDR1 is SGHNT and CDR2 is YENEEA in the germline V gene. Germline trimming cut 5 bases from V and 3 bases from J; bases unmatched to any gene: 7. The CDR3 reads CASSAGTGIHTEAFF. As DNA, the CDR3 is TGTGCCAGCAGCGCTGGGACAGGGATTCACACTGAAGCTTTCTTT.

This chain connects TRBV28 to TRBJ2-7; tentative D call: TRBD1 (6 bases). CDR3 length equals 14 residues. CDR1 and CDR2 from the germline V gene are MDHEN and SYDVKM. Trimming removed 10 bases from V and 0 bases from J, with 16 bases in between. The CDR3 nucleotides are TGTGCCACCGAGGACAGTTTTAGCTCCTACGAGCAGTACTTC. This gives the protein CATEDSFSSYEQYF.

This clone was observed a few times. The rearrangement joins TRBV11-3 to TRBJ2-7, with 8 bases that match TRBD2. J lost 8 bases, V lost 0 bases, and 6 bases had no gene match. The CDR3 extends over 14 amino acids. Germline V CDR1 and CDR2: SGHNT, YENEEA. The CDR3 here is CASSLDLTSAQQYF. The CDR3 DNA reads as TGTGCCAGCAGCTTAGACCTGACTAGCGCCCAGCAGTACTTC.

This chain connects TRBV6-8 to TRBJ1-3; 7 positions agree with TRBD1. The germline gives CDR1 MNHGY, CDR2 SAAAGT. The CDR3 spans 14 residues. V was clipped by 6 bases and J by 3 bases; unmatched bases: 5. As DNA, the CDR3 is TGTGCCAGCAGACAAGGGGGCTTTGGAAACACCATATATTTT. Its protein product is CASRQGGFGNTIYF.

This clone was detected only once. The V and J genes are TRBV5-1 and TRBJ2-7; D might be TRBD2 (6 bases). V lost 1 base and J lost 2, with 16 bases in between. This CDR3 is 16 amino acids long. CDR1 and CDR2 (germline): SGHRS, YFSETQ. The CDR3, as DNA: TGCGCCAGCAGCTTGCAGAGCGGGCGAATGGCCTACGAGCAGTACTTC. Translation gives CASSLQSGRMAYEQYF.

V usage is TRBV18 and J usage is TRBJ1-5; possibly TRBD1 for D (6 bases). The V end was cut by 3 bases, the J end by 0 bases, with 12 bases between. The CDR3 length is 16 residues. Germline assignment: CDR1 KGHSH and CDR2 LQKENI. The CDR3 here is CASSPAGETSNQPQHF. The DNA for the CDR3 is TGTGCCAGCTCACCGGCAGGGGAAACTAGCAATCAGCCCCAGCATTTT.

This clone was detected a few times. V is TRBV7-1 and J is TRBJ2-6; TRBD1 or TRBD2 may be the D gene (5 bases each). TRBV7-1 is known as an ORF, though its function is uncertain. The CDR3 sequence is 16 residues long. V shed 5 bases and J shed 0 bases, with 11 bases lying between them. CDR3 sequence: CASSPSGTSGANVLTF. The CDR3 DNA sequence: TGTGCCAGCAGCCCGTCGGGGACCTCTGGGGCCAACGTCCTGACTTTC.

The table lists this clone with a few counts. The CDR3 nucleotides are TGTGCCAGCAATTCGGGGACTGGAAACACCATATATTTT. This sequence encodes CASNSGTGNTIYF. The chain combines TRBV6-8 with TRBJ1-3; D uncertain. Germline V CDR1 and CDR2: MNHGY, SAAAGT. V lost 7 bases, J lost 2 bases, and 9 bases lay in between. The CDR3 has 13 amino acids.

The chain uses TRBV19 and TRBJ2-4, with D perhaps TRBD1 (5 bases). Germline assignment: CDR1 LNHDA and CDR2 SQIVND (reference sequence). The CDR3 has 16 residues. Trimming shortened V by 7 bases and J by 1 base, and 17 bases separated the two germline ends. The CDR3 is CASNKTTDTAKNIQYF. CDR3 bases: TGTGCCAGTAACAAAACGACAGATACGGCCAAAAACATTCAGTACTTC. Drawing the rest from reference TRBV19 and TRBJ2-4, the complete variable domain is DGGITQSPKYLFRKEGQNVTLSCEQNLNHDAMYWYRQDPGQGLRLIYYSQIVNDFQKGDIAEGYSVSREKKESFPLTVTSAQKNPTAFYLCASNKTTDTAKNIQYFGAGTRLSVL.

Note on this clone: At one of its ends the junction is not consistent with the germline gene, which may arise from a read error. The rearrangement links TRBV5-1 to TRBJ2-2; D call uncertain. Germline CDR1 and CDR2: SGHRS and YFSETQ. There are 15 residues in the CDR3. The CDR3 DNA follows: TGCGCCAGCAGCTTGGGGCAGACATCGACCGGCGAGCTGTTTTTT. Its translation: CASSLGQTSTGELFF.

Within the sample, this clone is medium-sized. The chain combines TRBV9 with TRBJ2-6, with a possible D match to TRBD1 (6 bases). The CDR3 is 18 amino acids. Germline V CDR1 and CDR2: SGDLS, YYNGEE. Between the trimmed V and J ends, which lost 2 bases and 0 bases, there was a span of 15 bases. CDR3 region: CASSVLGQTSSGANVLTF. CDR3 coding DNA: TGTGCCAGCAGCGTCCTCGGACAGACCAGCTCTGGGGCCAACGTCCTGACTTTC.

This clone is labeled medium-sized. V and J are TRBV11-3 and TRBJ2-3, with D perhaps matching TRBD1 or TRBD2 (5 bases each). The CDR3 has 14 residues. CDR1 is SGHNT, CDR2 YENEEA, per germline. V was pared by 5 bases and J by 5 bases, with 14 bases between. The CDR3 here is CASSPGTSKDTQYF. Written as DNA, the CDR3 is TGTGCCAGCAGCCCTGGGACCTCGAAAGATACGCAGTATTTT.

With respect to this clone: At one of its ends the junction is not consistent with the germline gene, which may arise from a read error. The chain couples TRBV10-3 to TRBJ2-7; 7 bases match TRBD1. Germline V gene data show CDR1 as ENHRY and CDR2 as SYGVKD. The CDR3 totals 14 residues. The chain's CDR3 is CASSEGTASYEQYF. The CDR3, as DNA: TGTGCCAGCAGTGAGGGGACAGCCTCCTACGAGCAGTACTTC.

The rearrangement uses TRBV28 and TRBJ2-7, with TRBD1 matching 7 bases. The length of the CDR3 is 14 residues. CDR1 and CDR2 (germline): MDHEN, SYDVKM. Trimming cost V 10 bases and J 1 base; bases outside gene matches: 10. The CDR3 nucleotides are TGTGCCACCGTTCCGGGACAGCCATCCTACGAGCAGTACTTC. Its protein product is CATVPGQPSYEQYF.

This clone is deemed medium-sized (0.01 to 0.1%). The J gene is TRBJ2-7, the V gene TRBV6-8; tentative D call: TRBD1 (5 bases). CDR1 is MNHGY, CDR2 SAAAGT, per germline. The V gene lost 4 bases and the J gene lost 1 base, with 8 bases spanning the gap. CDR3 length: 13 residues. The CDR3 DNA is TGTGCCAGCAGTTGGACACCTTCCTACGAGCAGTACTTC. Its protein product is CASSWTPSYEQYF.

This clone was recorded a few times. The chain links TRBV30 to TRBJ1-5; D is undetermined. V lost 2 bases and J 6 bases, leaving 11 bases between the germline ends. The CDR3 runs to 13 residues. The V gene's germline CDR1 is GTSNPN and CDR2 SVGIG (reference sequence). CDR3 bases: TGTGCCTGGAGTCGTTCGGAGACTCAGCCCCAGCATTTT. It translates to CAWSRSETQPQHF.

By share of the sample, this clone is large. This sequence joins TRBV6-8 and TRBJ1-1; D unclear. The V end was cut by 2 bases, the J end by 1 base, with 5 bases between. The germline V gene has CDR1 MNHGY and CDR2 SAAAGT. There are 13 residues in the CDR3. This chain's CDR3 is CASSYDGNTEAFF. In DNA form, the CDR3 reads TGTGCCAGCAGTTACGACGGGAACACTGAAGCTTTCTTT.

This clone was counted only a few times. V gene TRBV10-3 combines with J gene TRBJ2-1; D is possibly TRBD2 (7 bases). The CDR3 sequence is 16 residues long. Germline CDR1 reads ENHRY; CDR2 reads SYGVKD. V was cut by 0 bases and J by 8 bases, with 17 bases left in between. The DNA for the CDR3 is TGTGCCATCAGTGAGTCGACAGGCGGGGGCAGGGATGAGCAGTTCTTC. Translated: CAISESTGGGRDEQFF.

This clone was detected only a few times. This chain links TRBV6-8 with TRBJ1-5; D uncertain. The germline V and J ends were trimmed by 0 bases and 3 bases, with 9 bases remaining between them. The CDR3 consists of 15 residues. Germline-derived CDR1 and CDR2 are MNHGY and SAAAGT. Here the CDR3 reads CASSYSAGANQPQHF. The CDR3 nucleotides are TGTGCCAGCAGTTACTCTGCAGGAGCCAATCAGCCCCAGCATTTT.

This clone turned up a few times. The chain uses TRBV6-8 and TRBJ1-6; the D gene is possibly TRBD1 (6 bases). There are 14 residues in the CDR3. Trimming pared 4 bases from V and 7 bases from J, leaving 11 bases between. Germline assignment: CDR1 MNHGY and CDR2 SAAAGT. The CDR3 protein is CASSSGEGNSPLHF. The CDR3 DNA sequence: TGTGCCAGCAGTTCAGGGGAGGGGAATTCACCCCTCCACTTT.

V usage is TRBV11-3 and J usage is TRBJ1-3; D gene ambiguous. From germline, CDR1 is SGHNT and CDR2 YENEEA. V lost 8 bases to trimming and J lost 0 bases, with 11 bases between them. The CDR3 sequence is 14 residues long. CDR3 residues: CASGRWGSGNTIYF. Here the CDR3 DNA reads TGTGCCAGCGGTCGGTGGGGCTCTGGAAACACCATATATTTT.

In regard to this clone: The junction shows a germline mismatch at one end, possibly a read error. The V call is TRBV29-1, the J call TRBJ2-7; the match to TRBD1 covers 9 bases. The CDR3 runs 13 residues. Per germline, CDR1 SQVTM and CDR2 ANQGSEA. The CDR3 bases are TGCAGCGCGCGCGGGACAGGGTTCTACAAGCAGTACTTC. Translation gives CSARGTGFYKQYF.

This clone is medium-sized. This CDR3 is CASSVAGNTEAFF. Written as DNA, the CDR3 is TGTGCCAGCAGCGTAGCTGGGAACACTGAAGCTTTCTTT. The chain carries TRBV9 and TRBJ1-1; D is undetermined. The CDR3 consists of 13 residues. Germline lookup yields CDR1 SGDLS and CDR2 YYNGEE. Trimming removed 0 bases at V and 1 base at J, with 4 bases between.

CDR3 in DNA: TGTGCCAGTAGGGACCAGGCCGGTCGGAGCAATCAGCCCCAGCATTTT. Protein sequence: CASRDQAGRSNQPQHF. This chain connects TRBV19 to TRBJ1-5; unclear D gene. This CDR3 comprises 16 residues. Per the germline V gene, CDR1 is LNHDA and CDR2 is SQIVND (reference sequence). V lost 6 bases to trimming and J lost 1 base, with 16 bases between them.